These 32 T cell receptor beta chains came from one sample sequenced in a study of blood T cell repertoires in COVID-19. Using immunoSEQ multiplex PCR, the repertoire was profiled, and TCRdb retains in-frame clones only, with some absent. The sample shows fewer than 90,000 clones, approximately 86% of them seen only once. The sample comprised peripheral blood. The receptors here all came from a male donor with acute or convalescent COVID-19.

The table lists this clone with a count of one. This chain connects TRBV18 to TRBJ1-1; D unclear. The CDR3 covers 16 residues. V was cut by 2 bases and J by 0 bases, with 13 bases left in between. Germline V gives CDR1 KGHSH, CDR2 LQKENI. The CDR3 bases are TGTGCCAGCTCACCAGCGGAGCTGTTACTGAACACTGAAGCTTTCTTT. Residues: CASSPAELLLNTEAFF.

The DNA of the CDR3 is TGTGCCAGCAGCCACCTCCAGGGGGTCTCCTACAATGAGCAGTTCTTC. Its protein product is CASSHLQGVSYNEQFF. The rearrangement joins TRBV3-1 (or the pseudogene TRBV3-2) to TRBJ2-1; 7 bases line up with TRBD1. Germline V lookup: CDR1 LGHDT, CDR2 YNNKEL (reference sequence). The junction had 5 bases not matched to a gene; V was cut back by 3 bases and J by 0 bases. This CDR3 contains 16 residues.

The chain joins TRBV5-1 to TRBJ2-5, with 7 positions matching TRBD2. CDR3 length: 16 residues. The V and J ends lost 5 bases and 5 bases, in that order; junction bases with no gene match: 15. From germline, CDR1 is SGHRS and CDR2 YFSETQ. CDR3 residues: CASRLTITGEGETQYF. The DNA of the CDR3 is TGCGCCAGCAGGTTGACTATAACTGGGGAGGGGGAGACCCAGTACTTC.

The genes are TRBV5-4 and TRBJ1-3, with no clear D. The CDR3 is 13 residues long. CDR1 and CDR2 (germline): SGHNT, YYREEE (reference sequence). V dropped 4 bases and J dropped 0 bases, with 5 bases sitting between them. In DNA form, the CDR3 reads TGTGCCAGCAGCCCTAGCTCTGGAAACACCATATATTTT. Its protein product is CASSPSSGNTIYF.

The chain joins TRBV10-3 to TRBJ2-4, with 9 positions matching TRBD1. Germline CDR1 ENHRY, CDR2 SYGVKD. The CDR3 extends over 16 amino acids. J was trimmed by 4 bases and V by 0 bases; bases with no gene match: 4. This CDR3 is CAISESRGQGKNIQYF. The CDR3 region has the DNA TGTGCCATCAGTGAGTCACGGGGACAGGGTAAAAACATTCAGTACTTC.

V gene TRBV5-1 combines with J gene TRBJ1-3, with 8 bases aligning to TRBD1. The trim removed 0 bases at V and 4 bases at J, leaving 9 bases unmatched. The CDR3 extends over 17 amino acids. The V gene's germline CDR1 is SGHRS and CDR2 YFSETQ. The CDR3 region has the DNA TGCGCCAGCAGCTTGGTAATCCCGGACAGGGAGGGAAACACCATATATTTT. Its protein is CASSLVIPDREGNTIYF. Looking up the rest from reference TRBV5-1 and TRBJ1-3 gives the full variable domain: KAGVTQTPRYLIKTRGQQVTLSCSPISGHRSVSWYQQTPGQGLQFLFEYFSETQRNKGNFPGRFSGRQFSNSRSEMNVSTLELGDSALYLCASSLVIPDREGNTIYFGEGSWLTVV.

The V and J genes are TRBV5-1 and TRBJ2-4, with TRBD1 matching over 7 bases. The CDR3 is 15 residues long. Trimming cost V 0 bases and J 11 bases; bases outside gene matches: 11. The germline CDR1 and CDR2 sequences are SGHRS and YFSETQ. CDR3 nucleotides: TGCGCCAGCAGCTTGGCCCCGGGACAGCCGGTGTTTCAGTACTTC. This encodes CASSLAPGQPVFQYF. The variable domain in full, with the rest retrieved from reference TRBV5-1 and TRBJ2-4, is KAGVTQTPRYLIKTRGQQVTLSCSPISGHRSVSWYQQTPGQGLQFLFEYFSETQRNKGNFPGRFSGRQFSNSRSEMNVSTLELGDSALYLCASSLAPGQPVFQYFGAGTRLSVL.

The chain uses TRBV6-1 and TRBJ2-1, with 12 bases lining up with TRBD2. J lost 0 bases, V lost 3 bases, and 6 bases had no gene match. Germline loops: CDR1 MNHNS, CDR2 SASEGT. The CDR3 totals 18 residues. The CDR3 nucleotides are TGTGCCAGCAGTGATGGACTAGCGGGGTCAAGCTCCTACAATGAGCAGTTCTTC. Amino acid sequence: CASSDGLAGSSSYNEQFF.

This clone was seen a handful of times. This sequence joins TRBV30 and TRBJ1-6, with 7 bases identical to TRBD1. CDR1 and CDR2 (germline): GTSNPN, SVGIG (reference sequence). This CDR3 contains 14 residues. The J segment lost 7 bases and the V segment lost 0 bases, leaving 3 bases of the junction unmatched. CDR3 region: CAWSVNRGNSPLHF. CDR3 nucleotide sequence: TGTGCCTGGAGTGTAAACAGGGGCAATTCACCCCTCCACTTT.

The J gene is TRBJ2-5, the V gene TRBV7-9; D remains ambiguous. The CDR3 runs 17 residues. Germline V gives CDR1 SEHNR, CDR2 FQNEAQ (reference sequence). Trimming cost V 1 base and J 4 bases, with 19 bases left between them. The CDR3 region is CASSLGSSLGFLETQYF. CDR3 nucleotide sequence: TGTGCCAGCAGCTTAGGTTCCTCCTTGGGCTTTTTAGAGACCCAGTACTTC.

V gene TRBV4-1 combines with J gene TRBJ2-2; D is perhaps TRBD2 (6 bases). The V end was cut by 1 base, the J end by 6 bases, with 18 bases between. The CDR3 is 17 residues long. Germline CDR1 is MGHRA and CDR2 is YSYEKL. The CDR3 DNA reads TGCGCCAGCAGCCAAGGTCCCGGGGAGGAACCCCCCGGGGAGCTGTTTTTT. It specifies CASSQGPGEEPPGELFF.

About this clone itself: Different DNA sequences within this sample yield the same CDR3. The chain uses TRBV11-3 and TRBJ2-2; 8 bases are a match to TRBD1. CDR1 and CDR2 (germline): SGHNT, YENEEA. CDR3 length equals 14 residues. V shed 5 bases and J 8 bases; nucleotides not matched to a gene: 7. The CDR3 here is CASSLGQGSGELFF. CDR3 in DNA: TGTGCCAGCAGCCTCGGACAGGGTTCTGGGGAGCTGTTTTTT. Full variable domain (missing parts from reference TRBV11-3 and TRBJ2-2): EAGVVQSPRYKIIEKKQPVAFWCNPISGHNTLYWYLQNLGQGPELLIRYENEEAVDDSQLPKDRFSAERLKGVDSTLKIQPAELGDSAVYLCASSLGQGSGELFFGEGSRLTVL.

The V gene is TRBV5-6, the J gene TRBJ2-3; tentative D call: TRBD1 (5 bases). Germline lookup yields CDR1 SGHDT and CDR2 YYEEEE. The CDR3 covers 16 residues. Between the trimmed V and J ends, which lost 4 bases and 3 bases, there was a span of 18 bases. CDR3 coding DNA: TGTGCCAGCAGCCCCCGGCTAGGGGTTTCAACAGATACGCAGTATTTT. This translates into CASSPRLGVSTDTQYF.

This clone was found once. The CDR3, as DNA: TGTGCCAGCAGCCGGGGACTAGCGGGGGAGGGTGAGCAGTTCTTC. It is translated as CASSRGLAGEGEQFF. This sequence joins TRBV7-3 and TRBJ2-1; 14 bases match TRBD2. This CDR3 is built from 15 residues. The junction had 6 bases not matched to a gene; V was cut back by 5 bases and J by 9 bases. The germline V gene encodes CDR1 SGHTA and CDR2 FQGTGA.

This chain links TRBV5-1 with TRBJ1-3, with 10 bases that match TRBD1. The V gene's germline CDR1 is SGHRS and CDR2 YFSETQ. The CDR3 runs to 12 residues. V trimming: 7 bases; J trimming: 6 bases; junction bases outside the gene matches: 1. CDR3 nucleotides: TGCGCCAGCGGGACAGGGGAAAACACCATATATTTT. Residues: CASGTGENTIYF.

This sequence joins TRBV18 and TRBJ2-7; D is ambiguous. The CDR3 is 14 amino acids. Trimming took 0 bases from V and 2 from J, leaving 8 bases between them. Germline V gene data show CDR1 as KGHSH and CDR2 as LQKENI. CDR3 loop: CASSPPSPAYEQYF. CDR3 coding DNA: TGTGCCAGCTCACCACCGAGCCCTGCCTACGAGCAGTACTTC.

This chain links TRBV29-1 with TRBJ1-1, with 7 bases identical to TRBD1. The CDR3 is made up of 13 amino acids. From germline, CDR1 is SQVTM and CDR2 ANQGSEA. With 5 bases clipped from V and 1 base from J, the junction kept 4 bases outside the gene matches. The DNA of the CDR3 is TGCAGCGTTCAAACAGGGGAGAACACTGAAGCTTTCTTT. Its protein is CSVQTGENTEAFF.

V gene TRBV6-5 combines with J gene TRBJ1-1; D ambiguous. V lost 9 bases and J 11 bases, leaving 16 bases between the germline ends. CDR1 and CDR2 (germline): MNHEY, SVGAGI. The CDR3 covers 11 residues. This chain's CDR3 is CARMDSTGAFF. CDR3 bases: TGTGCCAGGATGGACTCTACCGGGGCTTTCTTT.

V is TRBV5-4 and J is TRBJ1-2, with D possibly TRBD1 on 5 matching bases. CDR1 is SGHNT and CDR2 is YYREEE in the germline V gene (reference sequence). The V and J ends lost 0 bases and 7 bases respectively, with 10 bases between them. The CDR3 runs 13 residues. CDR3 in DNA: TGTGCCAGCAGCTTGGGCAGGGAATCTGGCTACACCTTC. Translating gives CASSLGRESGYTF.

The sample holds one count of this clone. J is TRBJ2-3 and V is TRBV11-2; TRBD2 is a possible D gene (5 bases). The germline CDR1 and CDR2 sequences are SGHAT and FQNNGV. V was shortened by 1 base and J by 3 bases, with 14 bases between the two germline ends. This CDR3 is built from 16 residues. CDR3 bases: TGTGCCAGCAGCTTAGCTGAAGGACTTCCGACAGATACGCAGTATTTT. Encoded protein: CASSLAEGLPTDTQYF. Looking up the rest from reference TRBV11-2 and TRBJ2-3 gives the full variable domain: EAGVAQSPRYKIIEKRQSVAFWCNPISGHATLYWYQQILGQGPKLLIQFQNNGVVDDSQLPKDRFSAERLKGVDSTLKIQPAKLEDSAVYLCASSLAEGLPTDTQYFGPGTRLTVL.

The chain uses TRBV5-1 and TRBJ1-1, with 7 nucleotides matching TRBD1. V was pared by 3 bases and J by 3 bases, with 8 bases of the junction left unmatched. The CDR3 sequence is 15 residues long. Looked up from germline, CDR1 is SGHRS and CDR2 is YFSETQ. The CDR3 loop is CASSSKGASDTEAFF. The CDR3, as DNA: TGCGCCAGCAGCTCCAAGGGGGCTTCGGACACTGAAGCTTTCTTT.

This chain links TRBV27 with TRBJ2-7; 8 bases are shared with TRBD1. The CDR3 covers 14 residues. CDR1 is MNHEY, CDR2 SMNVEV, per germline (reference sequence). Trimming took 6 bases from V and 2 from J; bases not matched to a gene: 6. The CDR3 sequence: CASSLRQGPYEQYF. The CDR3 DNA reads as TGTGCCAGCAGCCTGAGACAGGGGCCCTACGAGCAGTACTTC.

The chain joins TRBV7-8 to TRBJ2-5; maybe TRBD2 (5 bases). V dropped 0 bases and J dropped 2 bases, with 7 bases sitting between them. Germline-derived CDR1 and CDR2 are SGHVS and FQNEAQ. The CDR3 totals 14 residues. In DNA form, the CDR3 reads TGTGCCAGCAGCTTAGCGTCGGGGCAAGAGACCCAGTACTTC. Translating it yields CASSLASGQETQYF.

V and J are TRBV30 and TRBJ1-6, with D uncertain. This CDR3 comprises 14 residues. Trimming stripped 0 bases from V and 4 bases from J, with 7 bases between. The germline CDR1 and CDR2 sequences are GTSNPN and SVGIG (reference sequence). CDR3 nucleotide sequence: TGTGCCTGGAGTGTGACACGGTATAATTCACCCCTCCACTTT. Translated: CAWSVTRYNSPLHF.

The CDR3 loop reads CASSEEDRAHYGYTF. DNA for the CDR3: TGTGCCAGCAGTGAAGAGGACAGGGCCCACTATGGCTACACCTTC. This chain uses TRBV6-1 with TRBJ1-2, with 8 bases matching TRBD1. Germline V lookup: CDR1 MNHNS, CDR2 SASEGT. The CDR3 runs to 15 residues. With V trimmed by 1 base and J by 3 bases, 4 bases remained unmatched.

This clone was seen a few times. This chain uses TRBV4-1 with TRBJ1-2; D unclear. Germline CDR1 MGHRA, CDR2 YSYEKL. V was clipped by 0 bases and J by 2 bases, with 10 bases between them. The CDR3 length is 15 residues. The CDR3 DNA follows: TGCGCCAGCAGCCAAGAAGAGGGATCGAACTATGGCTACACCTTC. Translation gives CASSQEEGSNYGYTF.

The chain is built from TRBV18 and TRBJ1-1; D gene unclear. The CDR3 sequence is 11 residues long. CDR1 is KGHSH, CDR2 LQKENI, per germline. V dropped 6 bases and J dropped 8 bases, with 10 bases sitting between them. In DNA, the CDR3 is TGTGCCAGCTCTGATTCGGGGGAAGCTTTCTTT. Encoded protein: CASSDSGEAFF. The full variable domain, its missing parts supplied by reference TRBV18 and TRBJ1-1, is NAGVMQNPRHLVRRRGQEARLRCSPMKGHSHVYWYRQLPEEGLKFMVYLQKENIIDESGMPKERFSAEFPKEGPSILRIQQVVRGDSAAYFCASSDSGEAFFGQGTRLTVV.

The V and J genes are TRBV7-9 and TRBJ1-2; 7 nucleotides line up with TRBD1. V shed 5 bases and J 0 bases; nucleotides not matched to a gene: 12. CDR1 and CDR2 (germline): SEHNR, FQNEAQ (reference sequence). The CDR3 is 17 residues long. Written as DNA, the CDR3 is TGTGCCAGCAGCCCCCCCTTCGGGACAGTCACTAACTATGGCTACACCTTC. As protein: CASSPPFGTVTNYGYTF.

The rearrangement links TRBV27 to TRBJ1-4, with 7 bases aligning to TRBD1. Looked up from germline, CDR1 is MNHEY and CDR2 is SMNVEV (reference sequence). The junction had 4 bases not matched to a gene; V was cut back by 6 bases and J by 3 bases. CDR3 length: 14 amino acids. CDR3 protein: CASSRGGANEKLFF. The CDR3, as DNA: TGTGCCAGCAGCCGAGGGGGCGCTAATGAAAAACTGTTTTTT.

This clone was observed once. The V gene is TRBV10-3, the J gene TRBJ1-3, with D possibly TRBD1 on 5 matching bases. CDR3 size: 15 residues. V lost 0 bases, J lost 2 bases, and 8 bases lay in between. CDR1 is ENHRY, CDR2 SYGVKD, per germline. The CDR3 DNA follows: TGTGCCATCAGTGAGTCGCGGGGCGCTGGAAACACCATATATTTT. This codes for CAISESRGAGNTIYF.

This sequence joins TRBV5-1 and TRBJ1-5, with unresolved D. Trimming shortened V by 1 base and J by 7 bases, and 15 bases separated the two germline ends. The CDR3 totals 15 residues. The germline V gene has CDR1 SGHRS and CDR2 YFSETQ. CDR3 residues: CASSLMPWGGQPQHF. CDR3 DNA sequence: TGCGCCAGCAGCTTGATGCCCTGGGGAGGCCAGCCCCAGCATTTT.

This chain uses TRBV4-2 with TRBJ2-3; 8 bases line up with TRBD2. With V trimmed by 7 bases and J by 5 bases, 11 bases remained unmatched. Germline V gene data show CDR1 as LGHNA and CDR2 as YNFKEQ. This CDR3 has 15 amino acids. The CDR3 protein is CASTLGLVGEDTQYF. The CDR3 DNA is TGTGCCAGCACCCTGGGACTAGTGGGGGAAGATACGCAGTATTTT.